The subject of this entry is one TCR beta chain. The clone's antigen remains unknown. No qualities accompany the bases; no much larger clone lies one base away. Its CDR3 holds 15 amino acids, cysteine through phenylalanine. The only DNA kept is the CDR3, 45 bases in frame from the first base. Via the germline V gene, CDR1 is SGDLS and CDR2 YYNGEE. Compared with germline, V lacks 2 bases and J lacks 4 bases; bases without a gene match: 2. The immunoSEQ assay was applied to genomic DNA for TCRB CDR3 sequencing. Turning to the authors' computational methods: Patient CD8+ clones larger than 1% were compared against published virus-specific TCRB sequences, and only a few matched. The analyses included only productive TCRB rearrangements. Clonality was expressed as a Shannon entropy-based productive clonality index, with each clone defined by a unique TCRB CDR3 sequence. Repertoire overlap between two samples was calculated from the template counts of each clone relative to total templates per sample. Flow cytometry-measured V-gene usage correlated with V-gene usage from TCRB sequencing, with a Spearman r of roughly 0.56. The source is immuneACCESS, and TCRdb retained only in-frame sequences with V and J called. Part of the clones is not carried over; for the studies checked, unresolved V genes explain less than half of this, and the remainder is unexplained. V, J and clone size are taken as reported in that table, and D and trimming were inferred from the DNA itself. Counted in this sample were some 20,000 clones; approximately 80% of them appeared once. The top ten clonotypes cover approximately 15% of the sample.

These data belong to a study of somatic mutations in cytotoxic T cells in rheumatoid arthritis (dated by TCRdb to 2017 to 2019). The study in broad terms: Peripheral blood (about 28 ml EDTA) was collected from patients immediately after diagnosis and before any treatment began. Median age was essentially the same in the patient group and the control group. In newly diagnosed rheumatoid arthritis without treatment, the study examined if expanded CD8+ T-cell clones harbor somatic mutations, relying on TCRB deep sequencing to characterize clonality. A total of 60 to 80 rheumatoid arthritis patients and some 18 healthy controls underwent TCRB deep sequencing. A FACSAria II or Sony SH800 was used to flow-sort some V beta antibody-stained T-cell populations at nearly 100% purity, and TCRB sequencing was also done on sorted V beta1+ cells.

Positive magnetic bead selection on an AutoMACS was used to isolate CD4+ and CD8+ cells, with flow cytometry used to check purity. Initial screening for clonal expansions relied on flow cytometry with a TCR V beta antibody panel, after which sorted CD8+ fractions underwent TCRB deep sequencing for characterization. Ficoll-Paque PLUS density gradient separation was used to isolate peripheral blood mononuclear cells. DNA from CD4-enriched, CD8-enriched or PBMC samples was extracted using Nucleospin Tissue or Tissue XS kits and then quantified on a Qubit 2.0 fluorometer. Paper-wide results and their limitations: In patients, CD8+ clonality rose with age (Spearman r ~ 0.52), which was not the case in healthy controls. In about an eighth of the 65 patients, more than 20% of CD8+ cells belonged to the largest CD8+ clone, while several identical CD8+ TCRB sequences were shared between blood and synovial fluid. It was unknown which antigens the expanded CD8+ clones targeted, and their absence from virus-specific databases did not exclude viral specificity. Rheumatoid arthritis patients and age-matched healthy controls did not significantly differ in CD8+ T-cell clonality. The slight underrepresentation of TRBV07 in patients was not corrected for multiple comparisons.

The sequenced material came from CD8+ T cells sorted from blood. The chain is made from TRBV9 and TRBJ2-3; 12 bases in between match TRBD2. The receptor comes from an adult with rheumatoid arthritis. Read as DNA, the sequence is TGTGCCAGCAGCGTGACTAGCGGGAGCTCAGATACGCAGTATTTT. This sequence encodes CASSVTSGSSDTQYF.